The 29 T cell receptor beta chains given below trace back to one sample, sequenced in a study of blood T cells in healthy people across ages (dated by TCRdb to between 2015 and 2016). The library was generated by 5' RACE. The data were produced on an Illumina HiSeq 2500. A second PCR of about 6 to 12 cycles was run with a J-beta primer mix and a sample-barcoded 5' primer. TCRdb trimmed public reads at Q25 via fastp, called clones via MiXCR and kept in-frame beta chains. Rows with one shared CDR3 protein collapse into an entry with the most common genes and DNA. This sample lists 700,000 to 1,000,000 distinct CDR3 sequences; under 45% were detected once. The ten largest clonotypes hold approximately 20% of the sample. The specimen sequenced was blood. The receptors stem from a man aged 55 to 69 in good health.

This clonotype has a single count. The gene calls are TRBV11-2 and TRBJ2-1, with 7 nucleotides matching TRBD2. Germline V gene sequence: CDR1 SGHAT, CDR2 FQNNGV. The CDR3 runs 16 residues. The ends lost 5 bases at V and 3 bases at J; junction bases unmatched: 10. The CDR3: CASSPWEGTYYNEQFF. CDR3 sequence (DNA): TGTGCCAGCAGCCCGTGGGAGGGCACTTACTACAATGAGCAGTTCTTC.

The DNA of the CDR3 is TGTGCCAGCAGCCCGATCCGGGAGACCCAGTACTTC. This sequence encodes CASSPIRETQYF. This chain links TRBV12-3 or TRBV12-4 with TRBJ2-5; no firm D call. This CDR3 has 12 amino acids. The V end lost 6 bases, the J end lost 5 bases, and 10 bases lay between the germline ends.

This clonotype has more than one count but fewer than ten. The CDR3 bases are TGTGCCAGCAGGTCAACGCCTCAGGGTCAGCCCCAGCATTTT. As protein: CASRSTPQGQPQHF. V usage is TRBV28 and J usage is TRBJ1-5; D might be TRBD1 (5 bases). CDR1 and CDR2 from the germline V gene are MDHEN and SYDVKM. V lost 6 bases, J lost 6 bases, and 15 bases lay in between. The CDR3 is 14 residues long. Looking up the rest from reference TRBV28 and TRBJ1-5 gives the full variable domain: DVKVTQSSRYLVKRTGEKVFLECVQDMDHENMFWYRQDPGLGLRLIYFSYDVKMKEKGDIPEGYSVSREKKERFSLILESASTNQTSMYLCASRSTPQGQPQHFGDGTRLSIL.

The rearrangement uses TRBV27 and TRBJ2-7, with no clear D. The V gene's germline CDR1 is MNHEY and CDR2 SMNVEV (reference sequence). V dropped 3 bases and J dropped 0 bases, with 9 bases sitting between them. The CDR3 covers 14 residues. CDR3 bases: TGTGCCAGCAGTTTTCATCCGGGCTCCTACGAGCAGTACTTC. The encoded protein is CASSFHPGSYEQYF.

The rearrangement links TRBV9 to TRBJ2-5; TRBD2 aligns across 7 bases. The CDR3 sequence is 15 residues long. Germline values: CDR1 SGDLS, CDR2 YYNGEE. V lost 4 bases, J lost 11 bases, and 17 bases stayed unmatched. The CDR3 spells CASSLLAASGNEQYF. The CDR3 nucleotides read TGTGCCAGCAGCCTTCTAGCGGCCAGCGGCAATGAGCAGTACTTC.

The V gene is TRBV29-1, the J gene TRBJ2-5, with a possible D match to TRBD2 (6 bases). The assigned J gene may be wrong: the sequence end matches TRBJ2-7 better. This CDR3 has 11 amino acids. Germline CDR1 reads SQVTM; CDR2 reads ANQGSEA. The CDR3 DNA reads as TGCAGCGTAAATAGCGGCTACGAGCAGTACTTC. Translation gives CSVNSGYEQYF.

The chain carries TRBV20-1 and TRBJ2-1; 10 nucleotides line up with TRBD2. Germline loops: CDR1 DFQATT, CDR2 SNEGSKA (reference sequence). CDR3 length: 15 residues. V shed 5 bases and J 0 bases; nucleotides not matched to a gene: 4. This CDR3 reads CSAVSGGSSYNEQFF. The DNA for the CDR3 is TGCAGTGCTGTTAGCGGGGGGAGCTCCTACAATGAGCAGTTCTTC.

This clonotype was picked up one time. The chain uses TRBV5-1 and TRBJ2-1, with 7 bases that match TRBD1. V shed 0 bases, J shed 0 bases, and the junction held 6 bases outside the gene matches. The CDR3 is 17 residues long. Germline V gene lookup returns CDR1 SGHRS and CDR2 YFSETQ. The CDR3: CASSLERTGTSYNEQFF. The CDR3 DNA is TGCGCCAGCAGCTTGGAACGGACAGGAACCTCCTACAATGAGCAGTTCTTC.

The chain is built from TRBV7-9 and TRBJ1-5, with TRBD1 matching 8 bases. CDR1 and CDR2 from the germline V gene are SEHNR and FQNEAQ (reference sequence). There are 17 residues in the CDR3. J lost 1 base, V lost 5 bases, and 10 bases had no gene match. This CDR3 is CASSTQGAGASNQPQHF. In nucleotides, the CDR3 is TGTGCCAGCAGCACTCAGGGGGCTGGGGCGAGCAATCAGCCCCAGCATTTT.

The rearrangement links TRBV21-1 to TRBJ2-3; the table calls TRBD1, which could not be checked here. TRBV21-1 is tagged as a pseudogene. The CDR3 covers 17 residues. The CDR3 bases are TGTGCCAGCAGCGGAACAGGGGGTGAGGGATTAACAGATACGCAGTATTTT. Translation: CASSGTGGEGLTDTQYF.

This clonotype occurred many times. This chain connects TRBV7-2 to TRBJ1-2; 11 bases map to TRBD1. V lost 5 bases, J lost 5 bases, and 10 bases stayed unmatched. The germline V gene has CDR1 SGHTA and CDR2 FQGNSA. This CDR3 spans 16 amino acids. CDR3 nucleotides: TGTGCCAGCAGCGCGGGGGGACAGGGGGTAGAGTATGGCTACACCTTC. Translated, it gives CASSAGGQGVEYGYTF.

This clonotype has only a few counts. The chain has TRBV12-3 or TRBV12-4 and TRBJ2-5; D may be TRBD2 (6 bases). The V and J ends lost 6 bases and 11 bases respectively, with 22 bases between them. The CDR3 loop spans 14 amino acids. Written as DNA, the CDR3 is TGTGCCAGCAGCCCCGGGGGTTTCTACAATGAGCAGTACTTC. Protein product: CASSPGGFYNEQYF.

This clonotype occurred a few times. The chain recombines TRBV9 with TRBJ2-5, with D unresolved. Germline V gene data show CDR1 as SGDLS and CDR2 as YYNGEE. There are 13 residues in the CDR3. Between the trimmed V and J ends, which lost 1 base and 2 bases, there was a span of 6 bases. DNA of the CDR3: TGTGCCAGCAGCGTACAATGGCAAGAGACCCAGTACTTC. It is translated as CASSVQWQETQYF. Variable domain in full (rest from reference TRBV9 and TRBJ2-5): DSGVTQTPKHLITATGQRVTLRCSPRSGDLSVYWYQQSLDQGLQFLIQYYNGEERAKGNILERFSAQQFPDLHSELNLSSLELGDSALYFCASSVQWQETQYFGPGTRLLVL.

In this sample, this clonotype turned up a few times. The V call is TRBV5-1, the J call TRBJ2-7; TRBD1 aligns across 9 bases. The CDR3 is 14 amino acids. With 3 bases clipped from V and 5 bases from J, the junction kept 6 bases outside the gene matches. Per germline, CDR1 SGHRS and CDR2 YFSETQ. CDR3 DNA sequence: TGCGCCAGCAGCTCCCGGACAGGGGACCACGAGCAGTACTTC. Translation: CASSSRTGDHEQYF.

In this sample, this clonotype turned up a few times. The chain employs TRBV20-1 and TRBJ2-2; D unclear. The germline V gene has CDR1 DFQATT and CDR2 SNEGSKA (reference sequence). V was trimmed by 5 bases and J by 0 bases, leaving 13 bases between them. This CDR3 has 15 amino acids. The CDR3 is CSAYDLSTNTGELFF. Written as DNA, the CDR3 is TGCAGTGCTTATGACTTATCCACGAACACCGGGGAGCTGTTTTTT.

This clonotype was seen only a few times. This chain connects TRBV27 to TRBJ2-5; TRBD2 matches 11 bases. The V gene's germline CDR1 is MNHEY and CDR2 SMNVEV (reference sequence). The CDR3 has 15 amino acids. The junction had 13 bases not matched to a gene; V was cut back by 5 bases and J by 11 bases. The CDR3 coding sequence is TGTGCCAGCAGTCCCGGGACTAGCGGACGAGGGGAGCAGTACTTC. Residues: CASSPGTSGRGEQYF.

The V gene is TRBV14, the J gene TRBJ2-5; 7 bases line up with TRBD1. The closer fit of TRBJ2-7 to the DNA end suggests the J call may be wrong. CDR1 is SGHDN and CDR2 is FVKESK in the germline V gene. The CDR3 is 15 amino acids. The chain's CDR3 is CASSQGQSRTYEQYF. As DNA, the CDR3 is TGTGCCAGCAGCCAGGGACAGTCCAGAACCTACGAGCAGTACTTC.

The chain combines TRBV5-1 with TRBJ2-1, with 12 bases lining up with TRBD2. Near its end, the DNA agrees better with TRBJ2-7, so the J call may be wrong. The germline V gene has CDR1 SGHRS and CDR2 YFSETQ. The CDR3 is made up of 16 amino acids. DNA for the CDR3: TGCGCCAGCAGCTTCCCGACTAGCGGGGGATACAATGAGCAGTACTTC. Protein product: CASSFPTSGGYNEQYF.

This clonotype was counted once. The rearrangement uses TRBV20-1 and TRBJ1-5; no definite D call. CDR3 size: 15 residues. Germline V gene data show CDR1 as DFQATT and CDR2 as SNEGSKA (reference sequence). V lost 0 bases, J lost 1 base, and 10 bases lay in between. The CDR3 DNA follows: TGCAGTGCTAGAGATGGTCACAGCAGCAATCAGCCCCAGCATTTT. Translating gives CSARDGHSSNQPQHF.

Comments on this clonotype: At one boundary the junction diverges from the germline segment, which might be a read error. The rearrangement joins TRBV20-1 to TRBJ2-1; 7 bases line up with TRBD2. CDR1 DFQATT and CDR2 SNEGSKA come from the germline V gene (reference sequence). The CDR3 has 14 amino acids. The CDR3 protein is CGASRGLPGNEQFF. The CDR3 nucleotides read TGCGGTGCCTCAAGGGGACTACCCGGCAATGAGCAGTTCTTC.

This rearrangement joins TRBV5-1 to TRBJ2-1; either TRBD1 or TRBD2 may supply D (5 bases each). The V end lost 3 bases, the J end lost 5 bases, and 6 bases lay between the germline ends. Germline CDR1 SGHRS, CDR2 YFSETQ. CDR3 length: 12 amino acids. The CDR3 reads CASSSGHNEQFF. CDR3 coding DNA: TGCGCCAGCAGCTCGGGACACAATGAGCAGTTCTTC. Using reference TRBV5-1 and TRBJ2-1 for the parts outside the CDR3, the full variable domain is KAGVTQTPRYLIKTRGQQVTLSCSPISGHRSVSWYQQTPGQGLQFLFEYFSETQRNKGNFPGRFSGRQFSNSRSEMNVSTLELGDSALYLCASSSGHNEQFFGPGTRLTVL.

This clonotype was detected only a few times. The V and J genes are TRBV25-1 and TRBJ1-1; D gene ambiguous. The ends were cut back, 4 bases at V and 0 bases at J, with 6 bases in the middle. The CDR3 runs to 13 residues. The germline V gene has CDR1 MGHDK and CDR2 SYGVNS. CDR3 protein: CASSVLVNTEAFF. CDR3 DNA sequence: TGTGCCAGCAGTGTATTAGTGAACACTGAAGCTTTCTTT.

V usage is TRBV21-1 and J usage is TRBJ1-1. TRBV21-1 is classified as a pseudogene. CDR3 length: 8 amino acids. This chain's CDR3 is CARSEAFF. CDR3 nucleotides: TGTGCCAGGAGTGAAGCTTTCTTT.

This clonotype has just one count. The chain recombines TRBV6-2 or TRBV6-3 with TRBJ2-3; 7 bases match TRBD2. Germline CDR1 MNHEY, CDR2 SVGEGT. The CDR3 runs to 15 residues. Trimming took 6 bases from V and 2 from J; bases not matched to a gene: 8. Here the CDR3 DNA reads TGTGCCAGCAGCAAGGGACTATCTTCCACAGATACGCAGTATTTT. Translated: CASSKGLSSTDTQYF.

In its sample, this clonotype was seen once. J is TRBJ2-5 and V is TRBV6-6, with 7 bases matching TRBD2. J gave up 5 bases and V 5 bases, and 8 bases lay outside the gene matches. Germline V lookup: CDR1 MNHNY, CDR2 SVGAGI (reference sequence). The CDR3 runs 14 residues. CDR3 region: CASSRGLEKETQYF. The CDR3 region has the DNA TGTGCCAGCAGTCGCGGACTAGAAAAGGAGACCCAGTACTTC.

The J gene is TRBJ2-5, the V gene TRBV30, with D unresolved. This CDR3 region has 13 residues. Germline V gene sequence: CDR1 GTSNPN, CDR2 SVGIG (reference sequence). V was trimmed by 0 bases and J by 4 bases, leaving 9 bases between them. This CDR3 reads CAWSVQVRETQYF. CDR3 DNA sequence: TGTGCCTGGAGTGTACAAGTAAGAGAGACCCAGTACTTC.

A few counts support this clonotype. Here the CDR3 reads CASSLTLAGGPNEQFF. DNA of the CDR3: TGTGCCAGCAGCCTAACTTTAGCGGGGGGGCCGAATGAGCAGTTCTTC. The chain links TRBV12-3 or TRBV12-4 to TRBJ2-1; 11 nucleotides match TRBD2. The CDR3 has 16 residues. Germline trimming cut 6 bases from V and 7 bases from J; bases unmatched to any gene: 11.

V usage is TRBV20-1 and J usage is TRBJ1-1, with unresolved D. The CDR3 is 12 amino acids. Germline V gene lookup returns CDR1 DFQATT and CDR2 SNEGSKA (reference sequence). V lost 5 bases to trimming and J lost 1 base, with 8 bases between them. Written as DNA, the CDR3 is TGCAGTGCTTATCCAGGGAACACTGAAGCTTTCTTT. Its translation: CSAYPGNTEAFF.

This clonotype has only one observation. The chain uses TRBV11-2 and TRBJ2-5; D is uncertain. V was pared by 1 base and J by 11 bases, with 11 bases between. CDR1 and CDR2 from the germline V gene are SGHAT and FQNNGV. The CDR3 loop spans 12 amino acids. The CDR3 region is CASSLVAVEQYF. CDR3 in DNA: TGTGCCAGCAGCTTAGTTGCTGTTGAGCAGTACTTC.